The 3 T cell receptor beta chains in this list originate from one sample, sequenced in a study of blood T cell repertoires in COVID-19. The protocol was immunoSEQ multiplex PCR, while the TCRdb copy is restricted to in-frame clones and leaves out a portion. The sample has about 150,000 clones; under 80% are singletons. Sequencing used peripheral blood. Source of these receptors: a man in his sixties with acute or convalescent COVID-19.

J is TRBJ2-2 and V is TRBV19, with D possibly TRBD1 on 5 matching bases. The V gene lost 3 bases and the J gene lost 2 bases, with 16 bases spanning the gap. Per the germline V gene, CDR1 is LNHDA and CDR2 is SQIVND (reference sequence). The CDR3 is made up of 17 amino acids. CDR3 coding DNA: TGTGCCAGTAGTATTGTGTCTACAGGTCTTAACACCGGGGAGCTGTTTTTT. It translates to CASSIVSTGLNTGELFF.

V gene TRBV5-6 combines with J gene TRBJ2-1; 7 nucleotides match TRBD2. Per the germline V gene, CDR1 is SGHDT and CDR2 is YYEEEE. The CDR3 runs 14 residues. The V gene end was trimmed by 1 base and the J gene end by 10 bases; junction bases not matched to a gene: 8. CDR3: CASSLYGRRGEQFF. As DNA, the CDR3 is TGTGCCAGCAGCTTGTACGGGAGGCGAGGAGAGCAGTTCTTC.

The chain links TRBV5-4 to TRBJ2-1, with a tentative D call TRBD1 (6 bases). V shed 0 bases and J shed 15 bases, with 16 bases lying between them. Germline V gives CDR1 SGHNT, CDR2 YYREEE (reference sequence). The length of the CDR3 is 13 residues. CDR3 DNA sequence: TGTGCCAGCAGCTTGGTTGGGGCCAGGGGTAGGTTCTTC. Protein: CASSLVGARGRFF.